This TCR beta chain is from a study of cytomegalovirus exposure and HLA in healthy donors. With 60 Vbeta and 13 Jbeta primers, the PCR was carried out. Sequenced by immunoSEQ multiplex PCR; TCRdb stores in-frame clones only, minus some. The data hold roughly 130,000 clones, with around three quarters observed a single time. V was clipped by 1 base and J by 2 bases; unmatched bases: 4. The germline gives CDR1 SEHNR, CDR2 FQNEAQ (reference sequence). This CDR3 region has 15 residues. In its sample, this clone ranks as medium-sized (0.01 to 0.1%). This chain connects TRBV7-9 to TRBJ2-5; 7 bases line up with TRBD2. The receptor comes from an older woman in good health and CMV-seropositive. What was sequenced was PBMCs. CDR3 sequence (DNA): TGTGCCAGCAGCTTAGGCCTAGCGGAACAAGAGACCCAGTACTTC. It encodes CASSLGLAEQETQYF.